These T cell receptor beta chains were read from a single sample in a study of shared clonotypes between healthy human individuals. Sequencing used immunoSEQ multiplex PCR; TCRdb keeps in-frame clones, though not all of them. The repertoire includes around 2.1 million clones, 90% to 97% of them detected once, and roughly 0.13% sits in the top ten. Specimen: naive CD4+ T cells sorted from blood. These receptors all stem from a man younger than 30 in good health. CDR3s include the opening cysteine and the closing phenylalanine or tryptophan. The order of the fields is clone size, V gene, D gene, J gene, CDR3 DNA, CDR3 protein. D genes are given only for firm matches. Clone sizes are given selectively: once, few, many, or a class where the clone is expanded.

-	TRBV6-1	-	TRBJ1-6	TGTGCCAGCAGTGAAGCAAGATTAAGCTCCTATAATTCACCCCTCCACTTT	CASSEARLSSYNSPLHF
-	TRBV28	TRBD2	TRBJ2-7	TGTGCCAGCCGCGGGGGGCCCCCCTACGAGCAGTACTTC	CASRGGPPYEQYF
-	TRBV5-4	TRBD1	TRBJ2-4	TGTGCCAGCAGCCCCAGGCCCGGGACAGGGGGGGCCGACATTCAGTACTTC	CASSPRPGTGGADIQYF
-	TRBV2	-	TRBJ1-4	TGTGCCAGCAGGCTCACAGAATCTCGCGAAAAACTGTTTTTT	CASRLTESREKLFF
-	TRBV5-1	TRBD2	TRBJ2-1	TGCGCCAGCAGCTCCCACGGGACTAGCGGGGACACTGAGCAGTTCTTC	CASSSHGTSGDTEQFF
-	TRBV9	-	TRBJ1-6	TGTGCCAGCAGCGTAGGATCCCCAAACTCACCCCTCCACTTT	CASSVGSPNSPLHF
-	TRBV7-3	-	TRBJ1-1	TGTGCCAGCAGCTTAAGGGGTGACACTGAAGCTTTCTTT	CASSLRGDTEAFF
-	TRBV27	-	TRBJ2-7	TGTGCCAGCAGTTCGGTCGTCGGAACCTACGAGCAGTACTTC	CASSSVVGTYEQYF
-	TRBV19	-	TRBJ1-1	TGTGCCACCATGTTCAGGTTGAACACTGAAGCTTTCTTT	CATMFRLNTEAFF
once	TRBV18	-	TRBJ2-7	TGTGCCAGCTCACCACCGACCCCAGGTTCCTACGAGCAGTACTTC	CASSPPTPGSYEQYF
-	TRBV5-6	TRBD2	TRBJ2-1	TGTGCCAGCAGCCGGGTTGGGGCGGGAGGTAACCACAATGAGCAGTTCTTC	CASSRVGAGGNHNEQFF
-	TRBV18	TRBD1	TRBJ1-6	TGTGCCAGCTCACGACAGGGCGAGGATTCACCCCTCCACTTT	CASSRQGEDSPLHF
-	TRBV27	TRBD1	TRBJ2-6	TGTGCCAGCAGTCGGGGACAGGGGGCGGGAGGGGCCAACGTCCTGACTTTC	CASSRGQGAGGANVLTF
-	TRBV7-2	-	TRBJ2-3	TGTGCCAGCAGCCCCTACATCACAGATACGCAGTATTTT	CASSPYITDTQYF
-	TRBV5-1	-	TRBJ2-5	TGCGCCAGCAGCTTCCAGGGCGTGGAAGAGACCCAGTACTTC	CASSFQGVEETQYF
-	TRBV15	-	TRBJ1-1	TGTGCCACCAGACGTCAGGGGAACACTGAAGCTTTCTTT	CATRRQGNTEAFF
-	TRBV7-2	-	TRBJ1-6	TGTGCCAGCAGCTTATGGCCCGGGGGTAATTCACCCCTCCACTTT	CASSLWPGGNSPLHF
-	TRBV7-2	TRBD2	TRBJ2-7	TGTGCCAGCAGCGACGGGGGACTAGCGGGAGTCGGCGAGCAGTACTTC	CASSDGGLAGVGEQYF
-	TRBV7-9	-	TRBJ2-3	TGTGCCAGCAGCCTCAGCACAGATACGCAGTATTTT	CASSLSTDTQYF
-	TRBV5-3	TRBD2	TRBJ2-2	TGTGCCAGAAGCTTGGCCGAAGAAAAGGGAGGGGCGGTCACCGGGGAGCTGTTTTTT	CARSLAEEKGGAVTGELFF
-	TRBV6-5	-	TRBJ2-2	TGTGCCAGCAGACAGGGTAGCACCGGGGAGCTGTTTTTT	CASRQGSTGELFF
-	TRBV19	-	TRBJ2-7	TGTGCCAGTAGTATAGGCACGGTCTCCTACGAGCAGTACTTC	CASSIGTVSYEQYF
-	TRBV21-1	-	TRBJ2-4	TGTGCCAGCAATTGGCTAGCGGGAGGTGGGAACATTCAGTACTTC	CASNWLAGGGNIQYF
-	TRBV5-1	-	TRBJ2-7	TGCGCCAGCAGCCCGGACAGACTTTACTCCTACGAGCAGTACTTC	CASSPDRLYSYEQYF
once	TRBV18	TRBD1	TRBJ2-7	TGTGCCAGCTCACCACGGGACAGGGGGTCCTACGAGCAGTACTTC	CASSPRDRGSYEQYF
once	TRBV19	-	TRBJ1-2	TGTGCCAGTAGTCAGGGTTACGGCTATGGCTACACCTTC	CASSQGYGYGYTF
once	TRBV6-1	-	TRBJ2-5	TGTGCCAGCGGAGGGACAGCCTTACAAGAGACCCAGTACTTC	CASGGTALQETQYF
-	TRBV2	TRBD1	TRBJ2-2	TGTGCCAGCAACCAGGGGGCGAACACCGGGGAGCTGTTTTTT	CASNQGANTGELFF
-	TRBV6-1	-	TRBJ1-1	TGTGCCAGCAGTCCTAGGGCGGGGGGCACTGAAGCTTTCTTT	CASSPRAGGTEAFF
-	TRBV13	TRBD2	TRBJ2-7	TGTGCCAGCAGCCTCACTAGCGCCGGCGAGCAGTACTTC	CASSLTSAGEQYF
once	TRBV6-1	TRBD1	TRBJ2-3	TGTGCCAGCAGTGAATTTGGACAGGTCTACACAGATACGCAGTATTTT	CASSEFGQVYTDTQYF
-	TRBV28	-	TRBJ2-7	TGTGCCAGCAGCACACCCTCCTTTGGGGAAAGATCCTACGAGCAGTACTTC	CASSTPSFGERSYEQYF
-	TRBV19	-	TRBJ2-3	TGTGCCAGTAGTGCCCGGCCGGATACGCAGTATTTT	CASSARPDTQYF
once	TRBV7-9	-	TRBJ1-1	TGTGCCAGCAGCTCCGGATTGACAGCTTTCTTT	CASSSGLTAFF
-	TRBV5-1	-	TRBJ1-6	TGCGCCAGCAGCTTGGATTCAGATTATAATTCACCCCTCCACTTT	CASSLDSDYNSPLHF
-	TRBV6-5	TRBD1	TRBJ1-4	TGTGCCAGCAGTTGGGACAGAGAAAAACTGTTTTTT	CASSWDREKLFF
-	TRBV19	-	TRBJ2-2	TGTGCCAGTAGTATGCTAGGTTATGGCGGGGAGCTGTTTTTT	CASSMLGYGGELFF
once	TRBV5-4	-	TRBJ2-4	TGTGCCAGCAGCTTGTCCCAGGCGGGGCCAGATGGGTACATTCAGTACTTC	CASSLSQAGPDGYIQYF
-	TRBV5-1	-	TRBJ1-3	TGCGCCAGCAGCTTGTATCTCTCGACAGATGGAAACACCATATATTTT	CASSLYLSTDGNTIYF
-	TRBV5-4	-	TRBJ2-3	TGTGCCAGCAGCTCGGGACCTTTGCAAAGCACAGATACGCAGTATTTT	CASSSGPLQSTDTQYF
-	TRBV10-2	TRBD1	TRBJ2-7	TGCGCCAGCAGTGAGTCGGGGTGGGACAGCTACGAGCAGTACTTC	CASSESGWDSYEQYF
-	TRBV6-1	-	TRBJ2-5	TGTGCCAGCAGTTTCGGCGGGACCCAGTACTTC	CASSFGGTQYF
-	TRBV30	-	TRBJ2-1	TGTGCCTGGAGTAAGGGATGGAGCAGGGAGCAGTTCTTC	CAWSKGWSREQFF
-	TRBV6-1	-	TRBJ2-5	TGTGCCGTTCGTCCCACTTCTCAAGAGACCCAGTACTTC	CAVRPTSQETQYF
-	TRBV5-6	TRBD2	TRBJ2-5	TGTGCCAGCAGCTTTCGCAGCGGGAGTGAGACCCAGTACTTC	CASSFRSGSETQYF
-	TRBV2	-	TRBJ1-3	TGTGCCAGCAGTATAAACGGAGCGGGGAGCGGCGGAAACACCATATATTTT	CASSINGAGSGGNTIYF
-	TRBV10-3	TRBD1	TRBJ2-7	TGTGCCATCAGTGAGTTATATAGGGACAGGGACGGCGAGCAGTACTTC	CAISELYRDRDGEQYF
-	TRBV19	-	TRBJ2-7	TGTGCCAGTAGTGCGTCAGAGAAGCAGTACTTC	CASSASEKQYF
-	TRBV5-8	TRBD1	TRBJ1-4	TGTGCCAGCAGCTTACGGACAGGGGAGGGTGGAAAACTGTTTTTT	CASSLRTGEGGKLFF
-	TRBV18	-	TRBJ2-7	TGTGCCAGCTCACCATGGGAGTACGAGCAGTACTTC	CASSPWEYEQYF
-	TRBV10-3	TRBD2	TRBJ2-5	TGTGCCATCCGCGGGGGGCCGGAGGAGACCCAGTACTTC	CAIRGGPEETQYF
-	TRBV7-9	-	TRBJ1-1	TGTGCCAGCAGCCAACAGGGTTCCACTGAAGCTTTCTTT	CASSQQGSTEAFF
-	TRBV10-3	TRBD2	TRBJ2-1	TGTGCCATCAGTGGACCGGGACTAGCGGGACCTTACAATGAGCAGTTCTTC	CAISGPGLAGPYNEQFF
-	TRBV7-2	-	TRBJ2-5	TGTGCCAGCAGGCTGTGGGGGCGGGAGACCCAGTACTTC	CASRLWGRETQYF
-	TRBV7-3	TRBD2	TRBJ2-3	TGTGCCAGCAGCCTTAGCGGGGGGCATCCTAGCACAGATACGCAGTATTTT	CASSLSGGHPSTDTQYF
-	TRBV5-1	TRBD1	TRBJ2-2	TGCGCCAGCAGCTCGCCCGGGACAGCCAACACCGGGGAGCTGTTTTTT	CASSSPGTANTGELFF
-	TRBV10-1	-	TRBJ2-7	TGCGCCAGCAGTGAGTCTGGCTTCTACGAGCAGTACTTC	CASSESGFYEQYF
-	TRBV7-2	-	TRBJ2-3	TGTGCCAGCACGCCCCCGGGCAGGGGTGGGGCAGATACGCAGTATTTT	CASTPPGRGGADTQYF
-	TRBV6-6	-	TRBJ1-4	TGTGCGAGCGACGGGGGAAATGAAAAACTGTTTTTT	CASDGGNEKLFF
-	TRBV6-1	TRBD2	TRBJ2-1	TGTGCCAGCAGTGAGCCGGAGGGGACTAGCGGGAGGGCCAGGTCCCATGAGCAGTTCTTC	CASSEPEGTSGRARSHEQFF